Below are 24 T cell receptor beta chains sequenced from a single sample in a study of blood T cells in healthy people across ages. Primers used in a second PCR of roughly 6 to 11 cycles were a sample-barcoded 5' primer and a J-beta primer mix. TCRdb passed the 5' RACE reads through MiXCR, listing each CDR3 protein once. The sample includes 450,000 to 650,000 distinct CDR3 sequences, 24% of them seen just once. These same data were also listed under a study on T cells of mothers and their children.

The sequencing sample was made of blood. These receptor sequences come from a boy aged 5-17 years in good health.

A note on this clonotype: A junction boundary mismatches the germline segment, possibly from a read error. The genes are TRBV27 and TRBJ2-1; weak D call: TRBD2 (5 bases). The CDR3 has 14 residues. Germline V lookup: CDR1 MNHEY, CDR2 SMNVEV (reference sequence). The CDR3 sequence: CASSLRAGYNEKFF. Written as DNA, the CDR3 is TGTGCCAGCAGTTTACGGGCGGGCTACAATGAGAAGTTCTTC.

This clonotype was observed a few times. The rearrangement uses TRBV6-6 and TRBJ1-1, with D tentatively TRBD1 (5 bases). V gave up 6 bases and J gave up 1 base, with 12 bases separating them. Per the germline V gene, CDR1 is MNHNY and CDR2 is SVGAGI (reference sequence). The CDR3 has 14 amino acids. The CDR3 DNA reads TGTGCCAGCAGAACTGACAGAAGGAACACTGAAGCTTTCTTT. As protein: CASRTDRRNTEAFF.

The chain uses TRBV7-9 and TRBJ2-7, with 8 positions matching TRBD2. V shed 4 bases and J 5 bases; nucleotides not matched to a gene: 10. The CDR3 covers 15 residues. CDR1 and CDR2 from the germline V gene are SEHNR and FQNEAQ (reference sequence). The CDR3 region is CASSSGTRFYDEQYF. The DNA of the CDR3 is TGTGCCAGCAGCTCCGGGACTAGGTTCTATGACGAGCAGTACTTC.

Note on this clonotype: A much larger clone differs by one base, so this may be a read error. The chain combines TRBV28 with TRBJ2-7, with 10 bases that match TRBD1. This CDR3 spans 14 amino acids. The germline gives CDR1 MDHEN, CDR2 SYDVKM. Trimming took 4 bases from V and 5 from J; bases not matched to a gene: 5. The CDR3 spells CASSSGTGVNEQYF. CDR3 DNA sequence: TGTGCCAGCAGTTCCGGGACAGGGGTCAACGAGCAGTACTTC. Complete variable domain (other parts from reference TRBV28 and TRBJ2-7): DVKVTQSSRYLVKRTGEKVFLECVQDMDHENMFWYRQDPGLGLRLIYFSYDVKMKEKGDIPEGYSVSREKKERFSLILESASTNQTSMYLCASSSGTGVNEQYFGPGTRLTVT.

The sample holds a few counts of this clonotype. The CDR3 nucleotides read TGTGCCAGCAGACCCGGACAGGGACCTGGCGAGCAGTACTTC. Translated: CASRPGQGPGEQYF. J is TRBJ2-7 and V is TRBV28; 8 bases agree with TRBD1. This CDR3 has 14 residues. Germline-derived CDR1 and CDR2 are MDHEN and SYDVKM. Losses at the gene ends were 6 bases for V and 6 bases for J; bases not matched to a gene: 10.

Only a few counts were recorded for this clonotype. The CDR3 sequence: CASSPNLAAGVGDEQYF. The DNA for the CDR3 is TGCGCCAGCAGCCCGAACCTAGCTGCGGGAGTAGGCGACGAGCAGTACTTC. The J gene is TRBJ2-7, the V gene TRBV5-1; 7 bases map to TRBD2. V gave up 4 bases and J gave up 5 bases; unmatched junction bases: 18. Germline-derived CDR1 and CDR2 are SGHRS and YFSETQ. This CDR3 has 17 amino acids. The full variable domain, with the rest looked up from reference TRBV5-1 and TRBJ2-7, is KAGVTQTPRYLIKTRGQQVTLSCSPISGHRSVSWYQQTPGQGLQFLFEYFSETQRNKGNFPGRFSGRQFSNSRSEMNVSTLELGDSALYLCASSPNLAAGVGDEQYFGPGTRLTVT.

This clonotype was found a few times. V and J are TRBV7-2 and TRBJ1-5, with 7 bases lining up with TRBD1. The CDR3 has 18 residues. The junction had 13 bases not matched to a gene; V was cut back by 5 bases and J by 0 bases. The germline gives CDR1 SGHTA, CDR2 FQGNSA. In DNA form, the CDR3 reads TGTGCCAGCAGCGAGCGACAGGGCTTACGGAATAGCAATCAGCCCCAGCATTTT. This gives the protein CASSERQGLRNSNQPQHF.

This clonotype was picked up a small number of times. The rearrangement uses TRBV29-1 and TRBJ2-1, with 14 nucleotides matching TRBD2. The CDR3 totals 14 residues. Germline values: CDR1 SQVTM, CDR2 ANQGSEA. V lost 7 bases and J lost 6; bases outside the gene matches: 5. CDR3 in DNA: TGCAGCGGTACGACTAGCGGGAGGGGCAATGAGCAGTTCTTC. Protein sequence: CSGTTSGRGNEQFF.

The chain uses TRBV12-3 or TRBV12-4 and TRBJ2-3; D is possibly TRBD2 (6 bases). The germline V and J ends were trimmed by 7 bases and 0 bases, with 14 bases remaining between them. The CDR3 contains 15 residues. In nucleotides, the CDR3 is TGTGCCAGCACCGATAGCGGACTAAGCACAGATACGCAGTATTTT. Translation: CASTDSGLSTDTQYF.

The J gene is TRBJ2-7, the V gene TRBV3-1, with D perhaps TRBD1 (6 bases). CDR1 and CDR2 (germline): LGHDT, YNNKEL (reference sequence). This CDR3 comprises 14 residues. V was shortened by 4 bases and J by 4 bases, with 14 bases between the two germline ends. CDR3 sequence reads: CASSRFRGGYEQYF. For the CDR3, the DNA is TGTGCCAGCAGCCGTTTCAGGGGCGGGTACGAGCAGTACTTC.

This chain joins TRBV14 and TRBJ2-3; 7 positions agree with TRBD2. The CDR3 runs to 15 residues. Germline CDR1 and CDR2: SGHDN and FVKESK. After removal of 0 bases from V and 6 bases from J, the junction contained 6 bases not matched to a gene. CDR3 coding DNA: TGTGCCAGCAGCCAAGAGCCGACCGGGAGGGATACGCAGTATTTT. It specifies CASSQEPTGRDTQYF. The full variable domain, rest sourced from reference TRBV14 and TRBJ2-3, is EAGVTQFPSHSVIEKGQTVTLRCDPISGHDNLYWYRRVMGKEIKFLLHFVKESKQDESGMPNNRFLAERTGGTYSTLKVQPAELEDSGVYFCASSQEPTGRDTQYFGPGTRLTVL.

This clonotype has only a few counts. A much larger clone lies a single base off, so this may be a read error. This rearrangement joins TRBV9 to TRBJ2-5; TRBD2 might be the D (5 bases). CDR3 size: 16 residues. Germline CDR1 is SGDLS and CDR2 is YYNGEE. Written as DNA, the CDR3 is TGTGCCGGCAGCGTAACTGCCGGTGAGGGATGGCAGACCCAGTACTTC. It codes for CAGSVTAGEGWQTQYF.

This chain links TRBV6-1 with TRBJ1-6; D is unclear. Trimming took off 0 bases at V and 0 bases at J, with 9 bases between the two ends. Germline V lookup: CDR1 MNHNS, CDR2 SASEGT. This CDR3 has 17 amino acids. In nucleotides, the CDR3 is TGTGCCAGCAGTGAAGCGTTCGGGCCCTCCTATAATTCACCCCTCCACTTT. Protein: CASSEAFGPSYNSPLHF.

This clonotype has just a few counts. The CDR3 bases are TGTGCCAGCAGCCAGACAGGGGACTATGGCTACACCTTC. Translating gives CASSQTGDYGYTF. The chain links TRBV12-3 or TRBV12-4 to TRBJ1-2; 8 bases are a match to TRBD1. With 6 bases clipped from V and 3 bases from J, the junction kept 3 bases outside the gene matches. The CDR3 runs to 13 residues.

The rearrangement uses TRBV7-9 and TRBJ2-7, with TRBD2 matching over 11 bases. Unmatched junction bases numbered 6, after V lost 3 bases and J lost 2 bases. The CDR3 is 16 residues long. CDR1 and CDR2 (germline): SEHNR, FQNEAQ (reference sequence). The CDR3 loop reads CASSFHTSGRTYEQYF. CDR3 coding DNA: TGTGCCAGCAGCTTTCACACTAGCGGGAGAACCTACGAGCAGTACTTC.

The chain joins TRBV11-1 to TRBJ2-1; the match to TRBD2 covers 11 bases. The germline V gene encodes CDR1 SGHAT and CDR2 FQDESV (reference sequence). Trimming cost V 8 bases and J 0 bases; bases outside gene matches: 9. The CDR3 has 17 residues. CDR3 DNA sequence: TGTGCCAGCGTACTAGCGGGAGTTAAAAGCTCCTACAATGAGCAGTTCTTC. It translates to CASVLAGVKSSYNEQFF. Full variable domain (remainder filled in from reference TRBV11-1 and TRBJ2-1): EAEVAQSPRYKITEKSQAVAFWCDPISGHATLYWYRQILGQGPELLVQFQDESVVDDSQLPKDRFSAERLKGVDSTLKIQPAELGDSAMYLCASVLAGVKSSYNEQFFGPGTRLTVL.

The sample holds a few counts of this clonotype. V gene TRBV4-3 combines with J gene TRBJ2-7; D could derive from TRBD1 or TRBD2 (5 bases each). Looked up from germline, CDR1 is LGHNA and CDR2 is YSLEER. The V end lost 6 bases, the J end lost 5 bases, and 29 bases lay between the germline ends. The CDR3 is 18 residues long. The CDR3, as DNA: TGCGCCAGCAGTCCCGGGGCCCAGGGATCTAGGGGAACTGACGAGCAGTACTTC. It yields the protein CASSPGAQGSRGTDEQYF.

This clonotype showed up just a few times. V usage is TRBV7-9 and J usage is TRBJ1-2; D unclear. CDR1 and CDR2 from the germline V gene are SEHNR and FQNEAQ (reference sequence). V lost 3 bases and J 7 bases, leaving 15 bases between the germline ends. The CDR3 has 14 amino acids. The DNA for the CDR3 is TGTGCCAGCAGCTTGCGACAAGTGGGTCTTGGCTACACCTTC. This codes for CASSLRQVGLGYTF. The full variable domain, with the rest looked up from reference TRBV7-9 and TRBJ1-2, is DTGVSQNPRHKITKRGQNVTFRCDPISEHNRLYWYRQTLGQGPEFLTYFQNEAQLEKSRLLSDRFSAERPKGSFSTLEIQRTEQGDSAMYLCASSLRQVGLGYTFGSGTRLTVV.

This CDR3 is CSASTASGSHEQYF. In nucleotides, the CDR3 is TGCAGTGCTAGTACGGCTAGCGGGAGCCACGAGCAGTACTTC. The chain is built from TRBV20-1 and TRBJ2-7, with 10 bases matching TRBD2. Germline trimming cut 3 bases from V and 5 bases from J; bases unmatched to any gene: 7. The germline gives CDR1 DFQATT, CDR2 SNEGSKA (reference sequence). This CDR3 region has 14 residues.

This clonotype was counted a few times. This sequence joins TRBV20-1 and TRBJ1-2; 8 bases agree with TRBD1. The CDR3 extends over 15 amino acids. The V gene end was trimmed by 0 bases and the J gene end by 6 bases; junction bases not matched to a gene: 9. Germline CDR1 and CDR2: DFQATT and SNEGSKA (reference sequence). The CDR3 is CSARDLPRQGNGYTF. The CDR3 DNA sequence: TGCAGTGCTAGAGACCTACCAAGACAGGGGAATGGCTACACCTTC.

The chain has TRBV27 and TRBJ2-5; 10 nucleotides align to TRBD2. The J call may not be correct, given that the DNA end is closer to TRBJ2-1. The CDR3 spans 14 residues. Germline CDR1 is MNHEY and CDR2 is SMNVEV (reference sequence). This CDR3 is CASSQRGGYNEQFF. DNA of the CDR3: TGTGCCAGCAGTCAGCGGGGGGGGTACAATGAGCAGTTCTTC.

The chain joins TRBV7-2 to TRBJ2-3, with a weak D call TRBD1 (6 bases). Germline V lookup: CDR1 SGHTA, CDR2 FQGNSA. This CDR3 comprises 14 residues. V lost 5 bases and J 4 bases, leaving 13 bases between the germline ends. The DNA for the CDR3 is TGTGCCAGCAGCACACAGGGCCCCCCAGATACGCAGTATTTT. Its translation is CASSTQGPPDTQYF.

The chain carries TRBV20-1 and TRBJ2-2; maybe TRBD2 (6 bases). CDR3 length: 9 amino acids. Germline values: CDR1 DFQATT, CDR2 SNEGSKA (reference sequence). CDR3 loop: CGAGPELFF. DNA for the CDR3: TGCGGGGCGGGGCCGGAGCTGTTTTTT.

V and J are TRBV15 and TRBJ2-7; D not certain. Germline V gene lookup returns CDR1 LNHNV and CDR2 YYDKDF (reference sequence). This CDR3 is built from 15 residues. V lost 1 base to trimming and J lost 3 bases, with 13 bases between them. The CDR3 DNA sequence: TGTGCCACCAGCAGAGGAGGCCCAGGAAACTACGAGCAGTACTTC. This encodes CATSRGGPGNYEQYF.